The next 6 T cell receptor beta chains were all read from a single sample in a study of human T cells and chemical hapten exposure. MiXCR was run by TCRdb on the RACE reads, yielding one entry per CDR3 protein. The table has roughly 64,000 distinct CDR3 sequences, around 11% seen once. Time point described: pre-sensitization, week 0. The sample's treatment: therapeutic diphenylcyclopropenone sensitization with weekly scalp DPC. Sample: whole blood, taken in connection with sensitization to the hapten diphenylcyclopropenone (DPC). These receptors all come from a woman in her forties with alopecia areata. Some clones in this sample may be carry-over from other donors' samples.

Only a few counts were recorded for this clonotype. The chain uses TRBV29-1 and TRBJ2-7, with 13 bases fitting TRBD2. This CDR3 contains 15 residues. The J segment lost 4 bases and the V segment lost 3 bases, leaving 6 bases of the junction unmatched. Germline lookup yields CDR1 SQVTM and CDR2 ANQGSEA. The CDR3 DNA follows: TGCAGCGTTGACCCCGGACTAGCGGGAGCGTACGAGCAGTACTTC. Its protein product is CSVDPGLAGAYEQYF.

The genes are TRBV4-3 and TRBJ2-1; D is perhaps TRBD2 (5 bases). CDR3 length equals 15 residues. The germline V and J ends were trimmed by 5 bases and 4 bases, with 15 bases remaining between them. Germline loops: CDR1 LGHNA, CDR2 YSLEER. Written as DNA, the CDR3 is TGCGCCAGCAGCTCCGGGGTAGCCGGGTACAATGAGCAGTTCTTC. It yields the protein CASSSGVAGYNEQFF.

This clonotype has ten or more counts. This CDR3 reads CASTPGQLRSYEQYF. The CDR3, as DNA: TGTGCCAGTACCCCGGGACAGCTCCGCTCCTACGAGCAGTACTTC. The gene calls are TRBV19 and TRBJ2-7; 7 bases align to TRBD1. There are 15 residues in the CDR3. Trimming at V came to 7 bases and at J to 0 bases, leaving 9 bases not matched to a gene. Per the germline V gene, CDR1 is LNHDA and CDR2 is SQIVND (reference sequence).

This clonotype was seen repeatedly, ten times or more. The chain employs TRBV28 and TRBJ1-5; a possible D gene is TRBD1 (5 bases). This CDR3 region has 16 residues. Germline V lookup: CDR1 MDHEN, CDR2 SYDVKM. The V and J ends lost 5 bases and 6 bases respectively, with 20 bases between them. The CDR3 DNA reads TGTGCCAGCAGTATCTCGTTTCGGGGTGGGGGTCAGCCCCAGCATTTT. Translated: CASSISFRGGGQPQHF.

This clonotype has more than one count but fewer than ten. DNA for the CDR3: TGTGCCAGCAGCCGGGGTGTTGGCACTGAAGCTTTCTTT. It specifies CASSRGVGTEAFF. The V gene is TRBV7-3, the J gene TRBJ1-1; D call uncertain. CDR3 size: 13 residues. Germline CDR1 and CDR2: SGHTA and FQGTGA. V lost 5 bases, J lost 4 bases, and 11 bases lay in between.

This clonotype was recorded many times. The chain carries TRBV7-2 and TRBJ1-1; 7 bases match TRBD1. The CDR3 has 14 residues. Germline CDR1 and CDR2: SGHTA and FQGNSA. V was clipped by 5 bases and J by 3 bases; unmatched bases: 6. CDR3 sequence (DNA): TGTGCCAGCAGCAAAAGACAGGGCTACACTGAAGCTTTCTTT. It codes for CASSKRQGYTEAFF.